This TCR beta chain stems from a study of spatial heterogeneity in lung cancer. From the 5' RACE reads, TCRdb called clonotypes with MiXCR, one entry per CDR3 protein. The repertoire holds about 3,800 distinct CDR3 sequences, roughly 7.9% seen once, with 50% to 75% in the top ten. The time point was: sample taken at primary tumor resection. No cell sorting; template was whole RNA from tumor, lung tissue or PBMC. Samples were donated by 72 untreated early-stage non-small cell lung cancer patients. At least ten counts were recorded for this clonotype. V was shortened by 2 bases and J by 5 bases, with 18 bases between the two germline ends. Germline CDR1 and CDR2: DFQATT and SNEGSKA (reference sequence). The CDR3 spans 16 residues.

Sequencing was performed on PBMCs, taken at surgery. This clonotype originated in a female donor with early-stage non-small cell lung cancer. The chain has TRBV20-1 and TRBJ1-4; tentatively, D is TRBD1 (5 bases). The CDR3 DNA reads TGCAGTGCTAGACGGTCTCTGGGGACCTCGAATGAAAAACTGTTTTTT. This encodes CSARRSLGTSNEKLFF.